These T cell receptor beta chains were read from a single sample in a study of beta chain features in type 1 diabetes. Sequencing used immunoSEQ multiplex PCR; TCRdb keeps in-frame clones, though not all of them. The profile shows almost 350,000 clones, roughly 8% of them singletons. The sequenced material came from central memory CD4+ T cells from blood. The receptors stem from a woman between 18 and 30 years old in good health. Each CDR3 is given with its conserved first and last residue. A D gene is named only where the DNA matches it firmly. Only some rows state a clone size, as once, few, many or a class for expanded clones.

j_call clone_size d_call v_call cdr3_aa cdr3_nt
TRBJ2-1 - - TRBV27 CASSVEGWLGAGNEQFF TGTGCCAGCAGTGTAGAGGGGTGGTTGGGAGCCGGAAATGAGCAGTTCTTC
TRBJ2-3 few TRBD2 TRBV11-2 CASSFRVAGSTDTQYF TGTGCCAGCAGCTTCAGGGTAGCGGGGAGCACAGATACGCAGTATTTT
TRBJ2-2 many - TRBV13 CASSSRPLRPAGELFF TGTGCCAGCAGCTCTAGACCCCTCCGGCCGGCCGGGGAGCTGTTTTTT
TRBJ2-5 - TRBD2 TRBV2 CASSEMPLGGQETQYF TGTGCCAGCAGTGAAATGCCCTTGGGGGGGCAAGAGACCCAGTACTTC
TRBJ2-7 few TRBD2 TRBV5-4 CASSLFAGAYEQYF TGTGCCAGCAGCTTGTTCGCGGGGGCCTACGAGCAGTACTTC
TRBJ1-4 few TRBD1 TRBV15 CATSRGGTGGKLFF TGTGCCACCAGCAGAGGTGGGACAGGTGGAAAACTGTTTTTT
TRBJ2-7 few TRBD2 TRBV14 CASSLRLASEQYF TGTGCCAGCAGCCTGAGACTAGCGAGCGAGCAGTACTTC
TRBJ1-5 many TRBD1 TRBV28 CASTPGGVYQPQHF TGTGCCAGCACCCCAGGGGGCGTATATCAGCCCCAGCATTTT
TRBJ2-1 few TRBD1 TRBV29-1 CSVGQGTPNEQFF TGCAGCGTCGGACAGGGGACTCCTAATGAGCAGTTCTTC
TRBJ2-2 - TRBD2 TRBV4-1 CASSQGLAGRSGELFF TGCGCCAGCAGCCAAGGGCTAGCGGGACGGTCCGGGGAGCTGTTTTTT
TRBJ2-5 few TRBD2 TRBV5-1 CASSSAGGLQETQYF TGCGCCAGCAGCTCGGCGGGAGGGCTCCAAGAGACCCAGTACTTC
TRBJ2-5 - - TRBV19 CARGTQYF TGTGCCAGGGGGACCCAGTACTTC
TRBJ1-5 few - TRBV7-2 CASSFGSDPQHF TGTGCCAGCAGCTTCGGCAGCGATCCCCAGCATTTT
TRBJ2-6 many TRBD1 TRBV10-3 CAISNQQGAGANVLTF TGTGCCATCAGTAACCAACAGGGGGCTGGGGCCAACGTCCTGACTTTC
TRBJ2-5 few TRBD1 TRBV7-9 CASSDRDRGPRETQYF TGTGCCAGCAGCGACCGGGACAGGGGCCCGAGGGAGACCCAGTACTTC
TRBJ2-7 - - TRBV7-8 CASSLSGSPYEQYF TGTGCCAGCAGCTTATCGGGTTCCCCCTACGAGCAGTACTTC